This section outlines one T cell receptor (beta chain) sequence together with its context. This sample is drawn from a study of T cell changes during pregnancy in multiple sclerosis. Using immunoSEQ multiplex PCR, the repertoire was profiled, and TCRdb retains in-frame clones only, with some absent. The table shows roughly 49,000 clones, with roughly 90% occurring only once. The CDR3 has 15 residues. V lost 2 bases to trimming and J lost 6 bases; unmatched junction nucleotides: 6. The source material was peripheral blood, sampled in the first trimester of pregnancy. The genes are TRBV5-3 and TRBJ1-1; 11 bases agree with TRBD1. TRBV5-3 is an ORF, with its function uncertain. The source of this sequence is a female donor in good health, enrolled as a control in a pregnancy study. CDR3 loop: CARSFRTGGRAEAFF. The CDR3 DNA sequence: TGTGCCAGAAGCTTCCGGACAGGGGGCCGCGCTGAAGCTTTCTTT.